This TCR beta chain derives from a study of cytomegalovirus exposure and HLA in healthy donors. A word on this clone: The antigen is undetermined.

Repertoires were generated with immunoSEQ multiplex PCR, while TCRdb's copy carries only in-frame clones and drops some. The data contain approximately 270,000 clones, over 75% of them seen just once; the ten biggest clones take up 12%. Study-wide results and caveats: Most TCR sequences proved rare, with some public TCRs found in many donors. CMV antigen specificity of a few CMV-associated chains was confirmed in vitro.

The sequence was collected from a man aged 18 to 29 in good health and CMV-seropositive. Sequenced material: PBMCs.

The CDR3 loop is CASSEGGAGEKLFF. CDR3 nucleotides: TGTGCCAGCAGTGAAGGAGGGGCGGGAGAAAAACTGTTTTTT. V is TRBV6-1 and J is TRBJ1-4; D is possibly TRBD1 (5 bases). Germline values: CDR1 MNHNS, CDR2 SASEGT. The CDR3 is 14 amino acids. Trimming left V 1 base short and J 8 bases short, with 11 bases between.